These 20 T cell receptor beta chains originate from one sample sequenced in a study of cytomegalovirus exposure and HLA in healthy donors. It was with 60 Vbeta and 13 Jbeta primers that the PCR ran. Using immunoSEQ multiplex PCR, the repertoire was profiled, and TCRdb retains in-frame clones only, with some absent. Of hundreds of thousands of clones listed, around 80% are singletons. The sample consisted of PBMCs. These receptors were collected from a woman between 40 and 55 years old in good health and CMV-seronegative.

The chain's CDR3 is CASSIQQGTTGELFF. The CDR3 bases are TGTGCCAGTAGTATCCAGCAGGGGACCACCGGGGAGCTGTTTTTT. The J gene is TRBJ2-2, the V gene TRBV19, with D tentatively TRBD1 (6 bases). CDR3 length: 15 residues. Germline loops: CDR1 LNHDA, CDR2 SQIVND (reference sequence). V lost 3 bases and J 4 bases, leaving 12 bases between the germline ends.

This sequence joins TRBV30 and TRBJ1-2, with no clear D. Germline V gene sequence: CDR1 GTSNPN, CDR2 SVGIG (reference sequence). V lost 3 bases and J 7 bases, leaving 18 bases between the germline ends. This CDR3 has 14 amino acids. The CDR3 here is CAWRYKGRASGYTF. The CDR3 nucleotides are TGTGCCTGGAGATATAAAGGGAGAGCGTCTGGCTACACCTTC. The full variable domain, in which reference TRBV30 and TRBJ1-2 provide the parts outside the CDR3, is SQTIHQWPATLVQPVGSPLSLECTVEGTSNPNLYWYRQAAGRGLQLLFYSVGIGQISSEVPQNLSASRPQDRQFILSSKKLLLSDSGFYLCAWRYKGRASGYTFGSGTRLTVV.

This chain uses TRBV6-1 with TRBJ2-7; TRBD2 agrees at 8 bases. CDR1 MNHNS and CDR2 SASEGT come from the germline V gene. V lost 0 bases, J lost 2 bases, and 9 bases stayed unmatched. The CDR3 totals 17 residues. The CDR3 sequence: CASSEARGLASTYEQYF. The CDR3 nucleotides read TGTGCCAGCAGTGAAGCCCGAGGACTAGCATCGACCTACGAGCAGTACTTC.

The V and J genes are TRBV30 and TRBJ1-6; 7 bases fit TRBD1. CDR3 size: 17 residues. CDR1 is GTSNPN, CDR2 SVGIG, per germline (reference sequence). J gave up 0 bases and V 3 bases, and 8 bases lay outside the gene matches. The CDR3 here is CAWSPIRQGSYNSPLHF. The CDR3 DNA reads TGTGCCTGGAGCCCAATTAGACAGGGCTCCTATAATTCACCCCTCCACTTT.

This clone was observed once. This chain connects TRBV5-1 to TRBJ2-7, with 8 bases identical to TRBD2. The CDR3 consists of 14 residues. The germline V gene has CDR1 SGHRS and CDR2 YFSETQ. Trimming took 4 bases from V and 6 from J; bases not matched to a gene: 9. CDR3 loop: CASSPAGGSGEQYF. The CDR3 nucleotides are TGCGCCAGCAGCCCCGCGGGGGGATCGGGCGAGCAGTACTTC.

The CDR3 DNA sequence: TGTGCCAGCAGCACTACAGGGGGAATTCAGCCCCAGCATTTT. Translated: CASSTTGGIQPQHF. This chain links TRBV2 with TRBJ1-5; 8 positions agree with TRBD1. V shed 6 bases and J 6 bases; nucleotides not matched to a gene: 7. The V gene's germline CDR1 is SNHLY and CDR2 FYNNEI. The CDR3 is 14 residues long. Full variable domain (outside the CDR3, taken from reference TRBV2 and TRBJ1-5): EPEVTQTPSHQVTQMGQEVILRCVPISNHLYFYWYRQILGQKVEFLVSFYNNEISEKSEIFDDQFSVERPDGSNFTLKIRSTKLEDSAMYFCASSTTGGIQPQHFGDGTRLSIL.

This chain joins TRBV5-5 and TRBJ1-1; TRBD1 might be the D (5 bases). The CDR3 contains 20 residues. The germline V and J ends were trimmed by 2 bases and 0 bases, with 26 bases remaining between them. Germline CDR1 SGHKS, CDR2 YYEKEE (reference sequence). Here the CDR3 DNA reads TGTGCCAGCAGCTTCCCTCACACAGACAGCCTCTATCTACTGAACACTGAAGCTTTCTTT. Its protein product is CASSFPHTDSLYLLNTEAFF.

This clone has only a few counts. V gene TRBV6-1 combines with J gene TRBJ1-5; the D gene is possibly TRBD1 (5 bases). V was pared by 3 bases and J by 6 bases, with 15 bases between. The CDR3 runs 15 residues. The germline gives CDR1 MNHNS, CDR2 SASEGT. CDR3 bases: TGTGCCAGCAGTGATATCGGGGGGAGCGTTCAGCCCCAGCATTTT. Amino acid sequence: CASSDIGGSVQPQHF.

V and J are TRBV6-1 and TRBJ2-1; 9 positions match TRBD1. Germline values: CDR1 MNHNS, CDR2 SASEGT. The CDR3 is made up of 15 amino acids. The J segment lost 4 bases and the V segment lost 4 bases, leaving 5 bases of the junction unmatched. Here the CDR3 DNA reads TGTGCCAGCAGTGTCGGGACAGGGCTATACAATGAGCAGTTCTTC. It translates to CASSVGTGLYNEQFF.

J is TRBJ1-4 and V is TRBV2, with D perhaps matching TRBD1 (5 bases). V was pared by 8 bases and J by 0 bases, with 13 bases between. The length of the CDR3 is 15 residues. CDR1 is SNHLY, CDR2 FYNNEI, per germline. CDR3 sequence reads: CASSTGVATNEKLFF. DNA for the CDR3: TGTGCCAGCTCAACAGGAGTTGCAACTAATGAAAAACTGTTTTTT.

This clone was seen just once. The V gene is TRBV2, the J gene TRBJ2-1, with 12 nucleotides matching TRBD2. This CDR3 comprises 16 residues. The germline CDR1 and CDR2 sequences are SNHLY and FYNNEI. Trimming removed 2 bases from V and 7 bases from J; junction bases left unmatched: 6. The CDR3 sequence is CASSELAGGVRNEQFF. The CDR3 DNA is TGTGCCAGCAGTGAACTAGCGGGGGGGGTAAGGAATGAGCAGTTCTTC.

The chain combines TRBV19 with TRBJ1-1; a weak D match, TRBD1 (6 bases). The CDR3 contains 15 residues. The germline V and J ends were trimmed by 1 base and 3 bases, with 12 bases remaining between them. Germline-derived CDR1 and CDR2 are LNHDA and SQIVND (reference sequence). The CDR3 DNA is TGTGCCAGTAGTATAGGGACAGCCCGGTACACTGAAGCTTTCTTT. Its protein is CASSIGTARYTEAFF.

The gene calls are TRBV6-5 and TRBJ2-3, with 7 bases fitting TRBD1. V lost 0 bases and J lost 3; bases outside the gene matches: 3. There are 15 residues in the CDR3. Per the germline V gene, CDR1 is MNHEY and CDR2 is SVGAGI. The CDR3 region has the DNA TGTGCCAGCAGTTACTCTGGGACAGTAACAGATACGCAGTATTTT. Residues: CASSYSGTVTDTQYF.

This clone was observed once. The chain joins TRBV28 to TRBJ2-3; perhaps TRBD1 as D (5 bases). This CDR3 has 14 residues. Trimming cost V 4 bases and J 2 bases, with 10 bases left between them. Germline lookup yields CDR1 MDHEN and CDR2 SYDVKM. The CDR3 DNA sequence: TGTGCCAGCAGTTCTCGACAGACCACAGATACGCAGTATTTT. Its protein product is CASSSRQTTDTQYF. Drawing the rest from reference TRBV28 and TRBJ2-3, the complete variable domain is DVKVTQSSRYLVKRTGEKVFLECVQDMDHENMFWYRQDPGLGLRLIYFSYDVKMKEKGDIPEGYSVSREKKERFSLILESASTNQTSMYLCASSSRQTTDTQYFGPGTRLTVL.

The gene calls are TRBV19 and TRBJ2-7; 8 bases are a match to TRBD2. Germline trimming cut 3 bases from V and 2 bases from J; bases unmatched to any gene: 3. Germline V gene data show CDR1 as LNHDA and CDR2 as SQIVND (reference sequence). CDR3 length equals 14 residues. CDR3 bases: TGTGCCAGTAGTATCCCCGGGAGGGCCTACGAGCAGTACTTC. Its translation is CASSIPGRAYEQYF.

The gene calls are TRBV29-1 and TRBJ2-1; D call uncertain. The CDR3 has 12 residues. CDR1 and CDR2 (germline): SQVTM, ANQGSEA. V lost 6 bases and J 4 bases, leaving 10 bases between the germline ends. CDR3 region: CSVERFYNEQFF. CDR3 coding DNA: TGCAGCGTGGAGAGGTTTTACAATGAGCAGTTCTTC.

The J gene is TRBJ2-3, the V gene TRBV18; D gene unclear. This CDR3 is 13 amino acids long. Germline-derived CDR1 and CDR2 are KGHSH and LQKENI. V was clipped by 4 bases and J by 6 bases, with 11 bases between them. CDR3 sequence reads: CASSRQQLDTQYF. CDR3 nucleotides: TGTGCCAGCTCACGACAACAATTGGATACGCAGTATTTT. Based on the CDR3 plus reference TRBV18 and TRBJ2-3, the full variable domain is NAGVMQNPRHLVRRRGQEARLRCSPMKGHSHVYWYRQLPEEGLKFMVYLQKENIIDESGMPKERFSAEFPKEGPSILRIQQVVRGDSAAYFCASSRQQLDTQYFGPGTRLTVL.

The J gene is TRBJ1-1, the V gene TRBV9, with 9 bases aligning to TRBD1. Germline lookup yields CDR1 SGDLS and CDR2 YYNGEE. This CDR3 comprises 16 residues. The trim removed 4 bases at V and 2 bases at J, leaving 9 bases unmatched. CDR3 bases: TGTGCCAGCAGCCCTATTCTGACAGGGGGAAACACTGAAGCTTTCTTT. It translates to CASSPILTGGNTEAFF.

The chain links TRBV11-2 to TRBJ2-7; D call uncertain. This CDR3 is 12 amino acids long. Trimming stripped 5 bases from V and 7 bases from J, with 12 bases between. Germline V CDR1 and CDR2: SGHAT, FQNNGV. The CDR3 DNA follows: TGTGCCAGCAGCCCCCAGTCTAGGGAGCAGTACTTC. Protein product: CASSPQSREQYF.

The rearrangement links TRBV5-1 to TRBJ1-4, with a possible D match to TRBD1 (5 bases). The CDR3 sequence is 14 residues long. With 2 bases removed from V and 7 bases from J, the gap between germline ends came to 12 bases. Germline CDR1 and CDR2: SGHRS and YFSETQ. In nucleotides, the CDR3 is TGCGCCAGCAGCTTAGGGCAGGGTGGTGAAAAACTGTTTTTT. It specifies CASSLGQGGEKLFF.